The following is a T cell receptor (beta chain) sequence with its context. Its specificity is unknown. The sample originates from a study of graft-versus-host responses after intestinal transplantation. Study-wide context: Anti-thymocyte globulin served as induction for all recipients, who then took tacrolimus and steroids for 3 to 4 years.

The assay was immunoSEQ multiplex PCR, and TCRdb's table has in-frame clones only and misses some. The sample yields about 83,000 clones, approximately 88% seen once. Study results and caveats: The highest levels of circulating GvH clones went along with early declines in HvG clones after transplant. Allografts of patients with graft-donor T cell macrochimerism showed high graft-versus-host to host-versus-graft clone ratios. Marrow from the recipient contained GvH clones, some of which had appeared first in ileum or blood.

V was pared by 4 bases and J by 8 bases, with 5 bases of the junction left unmatched. CDR1 is SGHRS and CDR2 is YFSETQ in the germline V gene. This CDR3 comprises 14 residues. The V call is TRBV5-1, the J call TRBJ2-1, with TRBD2 matching 11 bases. Sequencing was performed on unstimulated CD4+ T cells sorted from spleen or lymph node cells, taken before intestinal transplant. This TCR was sampled from a human donor who received an intestinal transplant. CDR3 coding DNA: TGCGCCAGCAGCAGACTAGCGGGAATAGATGAGCAGTTCTTC. Amino acids: CASSRLAGIDEQFF.